The rows below give T cell receptor beta chains drawn from one sample of a study of shared clonotypes between healthy human individuals. This table comes from immunoSEQ multiplex PCR, and its TCRdb copy is limited to in-frame clones, with some not included. The repertoire holds over a million clones, with around 98.5% as singletons. The sequencing sample was made of naive CD4+ T cells sorted from blood. These receptors were taken from a man younger than 40 in good health. CDR3s include the opening cysteine and the closing phenylalanine or tryptophan. D genes are given only for firm matches. Some rows mark clone size as missing; the rest say once, few, many or name a class of expanded clone.

>TRBD1|NA|TRBV19|TRBJ1-2
CASSSGAGGYGYTF
TGTGCCAGTAGTTCGGGCGCAGGGGGCTATGGCTACACCTTC
>NA|NA|TRBV7-9|TRBJ1-5
CASSLGFRGSQPQHF
TGTGCCAGCAGCTTAGGGTTTCGGGGATCCCAGCCCCAGCATTTT
>NA|NA|TRBV25-1|TRBJ2-1
CASSSPGRYNEQFF
TGTGCCAGCAGTTCGCCAGGGAGGTACAATGAGCAGTTCTTC
>TRBD2|NA|TRBV7-7|TRBJ2-1
CASSSSAGGYNEQFF
TGTGCCAGCAGCTCTTCAGCGGGAGGTTACAATGAGCAGTTCTTC
>NA|NA|TRBV30|TRBJ2-5
CAWTRKETQYF
TGTGCCTGGACTCGAAAAGAGACCCAGTACTTC
>TRBD2|NA|TRBV18|TRBJ2-1
CASSSFSSGNNEQFF
TGTGCCAGCTCATCCTTCTCTAGCGGCAACAATGAGCAGTTCTTC
>TRBD2|NA|TRBV5-4|TRBJ2-7
CASSIGEGLINYEQYF
TGTGCCAGCAGTATTGGGGAGGGACTAATCAACTACGAGCAGTACTTC
>NA|NA|TRBV19|TRBJ2-7
CASSAVAGSSYEQYF
TGTGCCAGTAGTGCCGTCGCGGGGTCGTCCTACGAGCAGTACTTC
>NA|NA|TRBV19|TRBJ1-2
CASSIGLRASYGYTF
TGTGCCAGTAGTATAGGCCTTCGGGCGTCCTATGGCTACACCTTC
>TRBD1|NA|TRBV28|TRBJ1-5
CASSQTGPNQPQHF
TGTGCCAGCAGCCAGACAGGGCCTAATCAGCCCCAGCATTTT
>NA|NA|TRBV30|TRBJ1-4
CAWRPAHGGGRGEKLFF
TGTGCCTGGCGCCCCGCTCACGGGGGAGGGCGGGGTGAAAAACTGTTTTTT
>NA|once|TRBV9|TRBJ2-7
CASSVGGAQHEQYF
TGTGCCAGCAGCGTAGGGGGGGCCCAGCACGAGCAGTACTTC
>NA|NA|TRBV5-1|TRBJ1-1
CASSLGPSGTEAFF
TGCGCCAGCAGCTTGGGGCCCAGTGGCACTGAAGCTTTCTTT
>TRBD2|NA|TRBV2|TRBJ2-1
CASSYKRGTNEQFF
TGTGCCAGCAGTTATAAGCGGGGGACCAATGAGCAGTTCTTC
>NA|NA|TRBV5-4|TRBJ2-5
CASSLELAEGTQYF
TGTGCCAGCAGCTTGGAACTAGCCGAAGGGACCCAGTACTTC
>NA|NA|TRBV27|TRBJ2-1
CASSPYSVGTYNEQFF
TGTGCCAGCAGCCCCTATAGCGTGGGTACCTACAATGAGCAGTTCTTC
>TRBD2|NA|TRBV6-4|TRBJ2-1
CASSPLAGQDEQFF
TGTGCCAGCAGTCCTCTAGCGGGTCAGGATGAGCAGTTCTTC
>NA|NA|TRBV6-1|TRBJ1-5
CASSEMELRNQPQHF
TGTGCCAGCAGTGAAATGGAATTGCGCAATCAGCCCCAGCATTTT
>NA|once|TRBV11-2|TRBJ1-1
CASRSGRLGNTEAFF
TGTGCCAGCAGATCCGGACGGCTAGGGAACACTGAAGCTTTCTTT
>NA|NA|TRBV5-1|TRBJ2-5
CASSLDGGTETQYF
TGCGCCAGCAGCTTGGATGGGGGGACAGAGACCCAGTACTTC
>TRBD1|NA|TRBV5-1|TRBJ1-5
CASSSTAGGSEPQHF
TGCGCCAGCAGCTCCACAGCAGGGGGTAGCGAGCCCCAGCATTTT
>NA|NA|TRBV5-1|TRBJ2-1
CASSLAYNNEQFF
TGCGCCAGCAGCTTGGCCTATAACAATGAGCAGTTCTTC
>TRBD1|NA|TRBV19|TRBJ1-2
CASSKTGVDGYTF
TGTGCCAGTAGTAAGACAGGGGTCGATGGCTACACCTTC
>TRBD2|NA|TRBV6-5|TRBJ2-2
CASTYGGSGTGELFF
TGTGCCAGCACCTACGGCGGGAGCGGCACCGGGGAGCTGTTTTTT
>NA|NA|TRBV10-3|TRBJ2-2
CAISGVGRTGELFF
TGTGCCATCAGTGGGGTTGGGCGTACCGGGGAGCTGTTTTTT
>TRBD2|NA|TRBV5-4|TRBJ2-5
CASSPAGDLRETQYF
TGTGCCAGCAGCCCAGCGGGAGATTTGAGGGAGACCCAGTACTTC
>TRBD2|NA|TRBV5-8|TRBJ2-7
CASSRGGTSRTYEQYF
TGTGCCAGCAGTCGTGGCGGGACTAGCAGAACCTACGAGCAGTACTTC
>NA|NA|TRBV5-1|TRBJ2-5
CASSLAGPVNQETQYF
TGCGCCAGCAGCTTGGCCGGCCCAGTAAACCAAGAGACCCAGTACTTC
>TRBD1|NA|TRBV7-3|TRBJ2-2
CASSLNRQGVSGELFF
TGTGCCAGCAGCCTAAACCGACAGGGTGTATCCGGGGAGCTGTTTTTT
>NA|NA|TRBV10-3|TRBJ2-1
CAISESEGTEQFF
TGTGCCATCAGTGAGTCGGAGGGCACTGAGCAGTTCTTC
>TRBD2|once|TRBV11-1|TRBJ2-7
CASSGGGLAGAYEQYF
TGTGCCAGCAGCGGCGGAGGACTAGCGGGCGCCTACGAGCAGTACTTC
>NA|NA|TRBV11-2|TRBJ1-4
CASSLVGTPNEKLFF
TGTGCCAGCAGCTTAGTGGGGACACCGAATGAAAAACTGTTTTTT
>TRBD1|NA|TRBV5-8|TRBJ2-1
CASSPGTGREQFF
TGTGCCAGCAGCCCGGGGACAGGGCGTGAGCAGTTCTTC
>NA|NA|TRBV6-6|TRBJ2-7
CASSYVMPYEQYF
TGTGCCAGCAGTTACGTAATGCCCTACGAGCAGTACTTC
>TRBD2|once|TRBV7-9|TRBJ2-1
CAGSIRDYRGREYNEQFF
TGTGCCGGCAGCATACGGGACTACCGAGGTAGGGAATACAATGAGCAGTTCTTC
>NA|NA|TRBV2|TRBJ1-1
CASKGIVGTEAFF
TGTGCCAGCAAGGGGATCGTAGGTACTGAAGCTTTCTTT
>TRBD2|once|TRBV5-4|TRBJ2-7
CASSWGLAGDYEQYF
TGTGCCAGCAGCTGGGGCCTAGCGGGAGACTACGAGCAGTACTTC
>NA|NA|TRBV9|TRBJ2-2
CASSAAPGFTGELFF
TGTGCCAGCAGCGCCGCTCCCGGGTTCACCGGGGAGCTGTTTTTT
>NA|NA|TRBV15|TRBJ2-2
CATRAVRYTGELFF
TGTGCCACCAGAGCGGTCAGATACACCGGGGAGCTGTTTTTT
>NA|once|TRBV7-2|TRBJ2-1
CASSFRPGTGQEQFF
TGTGCCAGCAGCTTCCGGCCGGGCACAGGGCAAGAGCAGTTCTTC
>NA|NA|TRBV18|TRBJ2-2
CASSLARNQGTGELFF
TGTGCCAGCTCACTCGCACGGAATCAGGGCACCGGGGAGCTGTTTTTT
>NA|NA|TRBV29-1|TRBJ2-7
CSVLGPGEQYF
TGCAGCGTCCTGGGGCCGGGAGAGCAGTACTTC
>NA|NA|TRBV5-1|TRBJ2-7
CASSFFGGSATYEQYF
TGCGCCAGCAGCTTTTTTGGAGGCAGTGCTACCTACGAGCAGTACTTC
>NA|NA|TRBV2|TRBJ1-5
CASRDRDLQGQPQHF
TGTGCCAGCAGGGACCGGGACCTCCAGGGACAGCCCCAGCATTTT
>TRBD2|NA|TRBV28|TRBJ2-2
CASRGLAGGEDTGELFF
TGTGCCAGCAGGGGGTTAGCGGGAGGCGAGGACACCGGGGAGCTGTTTTTT
>NA|NA|TRBV7-6|TRBJ1-3
CASSLAQGNGISGNTIYF
TGTGCCAGCAGCTTAGCGCAGGGAAATGGGATATCTGGAAACACCATATATTTT
>TRBD1|NA|TRBV28|TRBJ2-1
CASSGGTAYNEQFF
TGTGCCAGCAGTGGTGGGACAGCCTACAATGAGCAGTTCTTC
>NA|NA|TRBV19|TRBJ2-7
CASQAGTVRDEQYF
TGTGCCAGTCAGGCCGGGACGGTGCGTGACGAGCAGTACTTC
>NA|NA|TRBV6-5|TRBJ2-3
CASSYIGPNTDTQYF
TGTGCCAGCAGTTACATCGGACCTAACACAGATACGCAGTATTTT
>NA|NA|TRBV18|TRBJ1-1
CASTQGNTEAFF
TGTGCCAGCACGCAGGGGAACACTGAAGCTTTCTTT
>NA|NA|TRBV28|TRBJ1-2
CASSGSFCTF
TGTGCCAGCAGTGGGTCCTTCTGCACCTTC
>NA|NA|TRBV30|TRBJ2-7
CAWSRRPDSYEQYF
TGTGCCTGGAGTCGTCGCCCAGACTCCTACGAGCAGTACTTC
>TRBD1|NA|TRBV7-2|TRBJ2-7
CASSLGTGGREQYF
TGTGCCAGCAGCCTTGGGACAGGGGGACGAGAGCAGTACTTC
>TRBD1|NA|TRBV6-1|TRBJ1-4
CASSVPLLETDRVVREKLFF
TGTGCCAGCAGTGTCCCACTCCTAGAAACCGACAGGGTTGTGAGGGAAAAACTGTTTTTT
>TRBD2|NA|TRBV5-4|TRBJ2-1
CASSLGLAGPYNEQFF
TGTGCCAGCAGCTTGGGACTAGCGGGGCCATACAATGAGCAGTTCTTC